This T cell receptor beta chain was identified in a study of T cell changes during pregnancy in multiple sclerosis. Profiled with immunoSEQ multiplex PCR; TCRdb holds only in-frame clones, not every one. The sample includes 45,000 to 55,000 clones, roughly 94% of them seen just once. The germline V gene has CDR1 LGHNT and CDR2 FRNRAP. The CDR3 spans 14 residues. The V end lost 3 bases, the J end lost 7 bases, and 13 bases lay between the germline ends. The input for sequencing was CD8+ T cells from peripheral blood mononuclear cells, taken before pregnancy. This sequence originates from a female donor with multiple sclerosis, enrolled in a pregnancy study. The chain employs TRBV12-5 and TRBJ2-1, with D tentatively TRBD1 (5 bases). Here the CDR3 DNA reads TGTGCTAGTGGTTTAACGTTAGGGGTGAATGAGCAGTTCTTC. Its protein product is CASGLTLGVNEQFF.